This T cell receptor beta chain was sequenced for a study of blood T cell repertoires in COVID-19. Whole-study context: PBMCs, B-cell-depleted T cells, or T cells were the source of the cDNA or gDNA that made up the material.

Sequencing used immunoSEQ multiplex PCR; TCRdb keeps in-frame clones, though not all of them. Among over 90,000 clones listed, around 82% were seen once. V lost 9 bases, J lost 6 bases, and 15 bases lay in between. Germline-derived CDR1 and CDR2 are SGHRS and YFSETQ. The CDR3 covers 13 residues. The source of this sequence is a human donor in a cohort sampled during active or convalescent COVID-19. The rearrangement links TRBV5-1 to TRBJ2-2; no reliable D call. Source material: peripheral blood. In nucleotides, the CDR3 is TGCGCCACCAACGACGGAGTTGCCGGGGAGCTGTTTTTT. This gives the protein CATNDGVAGELFF.